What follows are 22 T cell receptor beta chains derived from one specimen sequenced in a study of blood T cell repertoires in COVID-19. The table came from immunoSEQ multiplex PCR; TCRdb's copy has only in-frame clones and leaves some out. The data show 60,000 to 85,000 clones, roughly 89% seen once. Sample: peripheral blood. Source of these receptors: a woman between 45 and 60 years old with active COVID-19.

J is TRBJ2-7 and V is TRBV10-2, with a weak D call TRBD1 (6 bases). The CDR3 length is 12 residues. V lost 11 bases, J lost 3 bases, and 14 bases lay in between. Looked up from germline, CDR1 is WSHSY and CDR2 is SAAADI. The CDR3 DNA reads TGCGCCTCAGGGGAGTCTTTCTACGAGCAGTACTTC. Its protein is CASGESFYEQYF.

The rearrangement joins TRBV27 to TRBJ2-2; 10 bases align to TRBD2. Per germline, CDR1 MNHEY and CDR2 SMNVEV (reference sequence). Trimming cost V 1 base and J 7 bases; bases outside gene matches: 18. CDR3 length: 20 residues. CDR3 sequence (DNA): TGTGCCAGCAGTTTATACTTTCGGGCTAGCGGGAGATCGATTGGCGGGGAGCTGTTTTTT. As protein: CASSLYFRASGRSIGGELFF.

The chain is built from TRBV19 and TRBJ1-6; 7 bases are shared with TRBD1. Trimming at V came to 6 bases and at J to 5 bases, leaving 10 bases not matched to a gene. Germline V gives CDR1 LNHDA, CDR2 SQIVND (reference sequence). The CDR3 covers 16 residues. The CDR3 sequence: CASSAWGTANNSPLHF. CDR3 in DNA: TGTGCCAGTAGCGCCTGGGGGACAGCGAATAATTCACCCCTCCACTTT.

The CDR3, as DNA: TGTGCCAGCAGTGACTCTTCCGGGGGGGCGCGTGGCTACACCTTC. Protein sequence: CASSDSSGGARGYTF. This chain links TRBV6-4 with TRBJ1-2, with D possibly matching TRBD1 (6 bases). Trimming removed 0 bases at V and 7 bases at J, with 15 bases between. This CDR3 region has 15 residues. The V gene's germline CDR1 is MRHNA and CDR2 SNTAGT.

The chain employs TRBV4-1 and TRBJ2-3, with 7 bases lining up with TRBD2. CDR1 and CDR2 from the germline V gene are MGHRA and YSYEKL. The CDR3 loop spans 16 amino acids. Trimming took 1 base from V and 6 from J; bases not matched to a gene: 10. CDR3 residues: CASSQVVRGGADTQYF. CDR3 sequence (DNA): TGCGCCAGCAGCCAAGTGGTGCGGGGAGGGGCGGATACGCAGTATTTT.

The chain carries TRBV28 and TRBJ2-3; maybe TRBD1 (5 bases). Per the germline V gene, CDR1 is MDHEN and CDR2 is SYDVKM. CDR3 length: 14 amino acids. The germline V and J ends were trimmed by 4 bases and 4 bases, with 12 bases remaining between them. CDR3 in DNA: TGTGCCAGCAGTTCCTCAGGGTTCGCAGATACGCAGTATTTT. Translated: CASSSSGFADTQYF. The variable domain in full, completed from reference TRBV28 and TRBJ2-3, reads DVKVTQSSRYLVKRTGEKVFLECVQDMDHENMFWYRQDPGLGLRLIYFSYDVKMKEKGDIPEGYSVSREKKERFSLILESASTNQTSMYLCASSSSGFADTQYFGPGTRLTVL.

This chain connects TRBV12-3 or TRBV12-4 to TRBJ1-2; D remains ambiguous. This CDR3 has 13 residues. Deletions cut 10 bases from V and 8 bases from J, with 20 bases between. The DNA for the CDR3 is TGTGCCACCGTGATCGGCGGGCGCTGGGGCTACACCTTC. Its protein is CATVIGGRWGYTF.

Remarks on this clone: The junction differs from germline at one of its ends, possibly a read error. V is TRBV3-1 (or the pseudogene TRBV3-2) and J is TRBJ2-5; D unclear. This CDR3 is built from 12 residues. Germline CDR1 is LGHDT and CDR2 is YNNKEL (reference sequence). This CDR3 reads CASSQSYRPRNF. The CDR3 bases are TGTGCCAGCAGCCAAAGTTACCGTCCCAGAAACTTC.

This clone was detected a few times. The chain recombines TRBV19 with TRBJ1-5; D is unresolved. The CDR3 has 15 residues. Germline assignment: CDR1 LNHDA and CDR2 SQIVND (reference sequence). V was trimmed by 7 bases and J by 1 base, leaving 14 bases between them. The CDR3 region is CASMSYGVSNQPQHF. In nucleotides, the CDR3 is TGTGCCAGTATGTCATACGGGGTAAGCAATCAGCCCCAGCATTTT.

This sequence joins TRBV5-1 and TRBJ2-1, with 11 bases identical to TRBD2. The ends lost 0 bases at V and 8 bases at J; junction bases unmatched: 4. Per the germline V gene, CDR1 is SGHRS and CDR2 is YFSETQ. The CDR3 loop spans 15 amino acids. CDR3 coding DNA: TGCGCCAGCAGCTTGGTAGCGGGAGGGCCTTATGAGCAGTTCTTC. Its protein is CASSLVAGGPYEQFF.

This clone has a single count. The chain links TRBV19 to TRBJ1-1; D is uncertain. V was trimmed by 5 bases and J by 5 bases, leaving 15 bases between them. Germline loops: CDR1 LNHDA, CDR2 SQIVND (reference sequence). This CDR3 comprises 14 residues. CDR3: CASSVKIRGTEAFF. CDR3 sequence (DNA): TGTGCCAGTAGTGTTAAAATAAGAGGGACTGAAGCTTTCTTT.

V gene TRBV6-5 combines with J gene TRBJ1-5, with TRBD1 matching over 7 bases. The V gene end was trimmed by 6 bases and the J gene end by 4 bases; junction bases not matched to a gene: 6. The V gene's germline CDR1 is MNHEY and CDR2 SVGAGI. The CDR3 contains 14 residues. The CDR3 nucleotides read TGTGCCAGCAGACGTTCAGGGGGAAATCAGCCCCAGCATTTT. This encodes CASRRSGGNQPQHF.

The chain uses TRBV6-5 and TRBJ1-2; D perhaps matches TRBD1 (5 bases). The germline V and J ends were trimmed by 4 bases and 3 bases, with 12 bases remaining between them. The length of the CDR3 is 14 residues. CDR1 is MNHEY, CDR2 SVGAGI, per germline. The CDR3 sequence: CASSSAGDYYGYTF. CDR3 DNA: TGTGCCAGCAGTTCCGCGGGGGACTACTATGGCTACACCTTC.

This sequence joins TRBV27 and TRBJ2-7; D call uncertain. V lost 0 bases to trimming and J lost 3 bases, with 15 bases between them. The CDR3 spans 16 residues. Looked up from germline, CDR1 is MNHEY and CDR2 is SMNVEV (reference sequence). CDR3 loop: CASSLSVGVFGYEQYF. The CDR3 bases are TGTGCCAGCAGTTTATCGGTGGGCGTTTTTGGCTACGAGCAGTACTTC.

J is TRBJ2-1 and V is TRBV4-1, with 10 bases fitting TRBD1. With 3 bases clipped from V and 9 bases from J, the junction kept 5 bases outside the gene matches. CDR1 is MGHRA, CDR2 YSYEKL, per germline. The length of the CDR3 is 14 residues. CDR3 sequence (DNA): TGCGCCAGCAGCCAGCGGGACAGGGGAGCTGAGCAGTTCTTC. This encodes CASSQRDRGAEQFF.

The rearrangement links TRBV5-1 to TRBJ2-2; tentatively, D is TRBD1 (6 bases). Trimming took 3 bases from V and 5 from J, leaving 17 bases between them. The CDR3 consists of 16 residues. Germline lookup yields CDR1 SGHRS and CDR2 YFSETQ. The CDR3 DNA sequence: TGCGCCAGCAGCTCCCCGGGGCCGAGGGGGACCGGGGAGCTGTTTTTT. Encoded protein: CASSSPGPRGTGELFF. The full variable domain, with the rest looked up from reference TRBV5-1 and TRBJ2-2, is KAGVTQTPRYLIKTRGQQVTLSCSPISGHRSVSWYQQTPGQGLQFLFEYFSETQRNKGNFPGRFSGRQFSNSRSEMNVSTLELGDSALYLCASSSPGPRGTGELFFGEGSRLTVL.

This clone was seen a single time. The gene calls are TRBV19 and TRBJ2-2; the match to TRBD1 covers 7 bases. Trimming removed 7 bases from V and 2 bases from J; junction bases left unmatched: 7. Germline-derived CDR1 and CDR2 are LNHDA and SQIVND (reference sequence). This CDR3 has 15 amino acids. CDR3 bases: TGTGCCAGTACCATCTGGACAGGAAACACCGGGGAGCTGTTTTTT. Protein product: CASTIWTGNTGELFF.

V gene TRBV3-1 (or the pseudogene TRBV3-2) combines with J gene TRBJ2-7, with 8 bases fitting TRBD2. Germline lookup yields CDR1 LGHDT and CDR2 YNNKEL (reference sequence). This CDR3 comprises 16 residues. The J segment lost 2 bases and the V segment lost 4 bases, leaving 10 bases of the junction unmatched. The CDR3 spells CASSRNRAGGPYEQYF. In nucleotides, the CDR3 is TGTGCCAGCAGCCGCAATCGGGCGGGAGGACCCTACGAGCAGTACTTC.

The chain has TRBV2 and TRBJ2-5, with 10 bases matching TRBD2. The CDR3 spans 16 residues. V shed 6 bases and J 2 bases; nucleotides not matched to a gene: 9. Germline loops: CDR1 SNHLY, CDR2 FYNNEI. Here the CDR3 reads CASRKREGWEQETQYF. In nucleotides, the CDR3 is TGTGCCAGCAGAAAGCGGGAGGGTTGGGAACAAGAGACCCAGTACTTC.

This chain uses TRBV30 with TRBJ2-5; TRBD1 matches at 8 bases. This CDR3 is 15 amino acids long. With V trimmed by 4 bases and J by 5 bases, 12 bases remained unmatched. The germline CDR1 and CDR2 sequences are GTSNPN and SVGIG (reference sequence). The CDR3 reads CAWTRSDRAGETQYF. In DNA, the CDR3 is TGTGCCTGGACCCGTTCGGACAGGGCAGGGGAGACCCAGTACTTC.

This CDR3 reads CSVEAGVGEQYF. CDR3 nucleotide sequence: TGCAGCGTTGAGGCAGGGGTGGGCGAGCAGTACTTC. The chain joins TRBV29-1 to TRBJ2-7, with a tentative D call TRBD1 (6 bases). The germline gives CDR1 SQVTM, CDR2 ANQGSEA. This CDR3 region has 12 residues. The V and J ends lost 3 bases and 6 bases respectively, with 12 bases between them.

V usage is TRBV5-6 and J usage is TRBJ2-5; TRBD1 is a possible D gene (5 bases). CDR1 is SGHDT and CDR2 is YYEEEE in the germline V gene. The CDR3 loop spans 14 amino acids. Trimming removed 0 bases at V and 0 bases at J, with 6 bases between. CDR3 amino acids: CASSLVGDQETQYF. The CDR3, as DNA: TGTGCCAGCAGCTTGGTAGGGGACCAAGAGACCCAGTACTTC.